The clone carrying this TCR beta chain was seen only a few times. Its antigen is unknown. The data were obtained in a study of post-analysis software for immune sequencing data. Study information: Relapsing-remitting, secondary progressive and progressive-relapsing multiple sclerosis were all included among the disease courses.

General study results and limits: The study found TRBV5-6, TRBV5-1 and TRBV20-1 among four to six TRBV segments more frequent in patients than controls. Significantly lower normalized Chao1 diversity was found in patients with multiple sclerosis relative to controls.

Trimming shortened V by 6 bases and J by 5 bases, and 18 bases separated the two germline ends. Per germline, CDR1 DFQATT and CDR2 SNEGSKA (reference sequence). This CDR3 is built from 14 residues. Each TCR beta cDNA library carried unique molecular identifiers. Roughly 510,000 cDNA molecules were recovered from an input of about 0.9 to 11 million T cells. TCRdb redid the calling of the PCR reads with MiXCR, one entry per CDR3 protein. The sample carries about 200,000 distinct CDR3 sequences, 29% recorded once. The V call is TRBV20-1, the J call TRBJ2-3; tentatively, D is TRBD1 or TRBD2 (6 bases each). The origin of this receptor is a girl aged 2 to 17 with multiple sclerosis. The specimen sequenced was blood. CDR3 DNA: TGCAGTGCCCACTTGGGGGGCGCGGGAGATACGCAGTATTTT. This gives the protein CSAHLGGAGDTQYF.